Each of the 10 T cell receptor beta chains below was sequenced from the same sample in a study of identical twins. TCRdb recomputed calls from the 5' RACE reads with MiXCR, one row per CDR3 protein. The sample lists 300,000 to 400,000 distinct CDR3 sequences, roughly an eighth occurring once. These data also featured in a second study, about yellow fever vaccine responses in identical twins.

Sequencing used CD8+ T cells sorted from blood. These receptors were obtained from a woman in her late teens or twenties in good health.

This chain links TRBV6-2 or TRBV6-3 with TRBJ2-3, with D possibly being TRBD2 (6 bases). Trimming left V 2 bases short and J 4 bases short, with 13 bases between. The CDR3 runs to 15 residues. Germline-derived CDR1 and CDR2 are MNHEY and SVGEGT. CDR3 residues: CASSYTSLDADTQYF. In DNA, the CDR3 is TGTGCCAGCAGTTACACTAGCCTAGATGCAGATACGCAGTATTTT.

This clonotype was observed a few times. The V and J genes are TRBV10-3 and TRBJ1-1; the D gene is possibly TRBD1 (5 bases). The CDR3 is 15 amino acids. Germline CDR1 and CDR2: ENHRY and SYGVKD. The ends were cut back, 3 bases at V and 5 bases at J, with 16 bases in the middle. The DNA of the CDR3 is TGTGCCATCAGTGAAGGGGATTTGGGAGAGACTGAAGCTTTCTTT. Translating gives CAISEGDLGETEAFF.

The chain links TRBV5-6 to TRBJ2-1; TRBD2 aligns across 7 bases. This CDR3 comprises 15 residues. V was clipped by 4 bases and J by 9 bases; unmatched bases: 13. The germline V gene has CDR1 SGHDT and CDR2 YYEEEE. DNA of the CDR3: TGTGCCAGCAGCCCCGGACTAGTTCAGAGGGTTGAGCAGTTCTTC. Translating it yields CASSPGLVQRVEQFF.

This clonotype was picked up a small number of times. This chain links TRBV7-8 with TRBJ2-2; 8 bases line up with TRBD1. The CDR3 loop spans 15 amino acids. Germline loops: CDR1 SGHVS, CDR2 FQNEAQ. The V segment lost 5 bases and the J segment 4 bases; nucleotides outside the gene matches: 6. The CDR3 here is CASSPWTGLTGELFF. The CDR3 DNA sequence: TGTGCCAGCAGCCCGTGGACAGGGCTCACCGGGGAGCTGTTTTTT.

V is TRBV7-6 and J is TRBJ2-2, with a possible D match to TRBD2 (6 bases). The CDR3 loop spans 13 amino acids. In germline, CDR1 is SGHVS, CDR2 FNYEAQ. The V end lost 5 bases, the J end lost 6 bases, and 10 bases lay between the germline ends. Here the CDR3 reads CASSRSGAGELFF. The CDR3 DNA reads as TGTGCCAGCAGCAGATCGGGGGCCGGGGAGCTGTTTTTT.

This clonotype was recorded many times. The chain employs TRBV12-3 or TRBV12-4 and TRBJ2-7, with TRBD1 identical over 9 bases. The CDR3 loop spans 14 amino acids. V lost 6 bases and J lost 0; bases outside the gene matches: 3. The CDR3: CASSPTGGSYEQYF. CDR3 nucleotide sequence: TGTGCCAGCAGCCCGACAGGGGGCTCCTACGAGCAGTACTTC.

The chain combines TRBV28 with TRBJ2-7; D remains ambiguous. This CDR3 has 13 amino acids. V was pared by 10 bases and J by 7 bases, with 20 bases between. Germline values: CDR1 MDHEN, CDR2 SYDVKM. The CDR3 loop reads CATAGPSAGEQYF. As DNA, the CDR3 is TGTGCCACCGCCGGACCGAGCGCTGGGGAGCAGTACTTC.

The chain has TRBV9 and TRBJ2-4, with 8 bases matching TRBD1. V trimming: 4 bases; J trimming: 0 bases; junction bases outside the gene matches: 6. This CDR3 contains 16 residues. The germline gives CDR1 SGDLS, CDR2 YYNGEE. For the CDR3, the DNA is TGTGCCAGCAGCCAGGACAGGGTCGAAGCCAAAAACATTCAGTACTTC. It yields the protein CASSQDRVEAKNIQYF.

This clonotype was observed many times. J is TRBJ2-3 and V is TRBV10-2; no clear D gene. Trimming pared 3 bases from V and 2 bases from J, leaving 6 bases between. Germline-derived CDR1 and CDR2 are WSHSY and SAAADI. The CDR3 is made up of 13 amino acids. Here the CDR3 reads CASSETLTDTQYF. The CDR3 region has the DNA TGCGCCAGCAGTGAAACGCTCACAGATACGCAGTATTTT.

This clonotype was counted many times. The V gene is TRBV9, the J gene TRBJ1-3; no firm D call. The CDR3 has 14 amino acids. Between the trimmed V and J ends, which lost 3 bases and 1 base, there was a span of 8 bases. Germline V lookup: CDR1 SGDLS, CDR2 YYNGEE. CDR3 in amino acids: CASSATGSGNTIYF. The CDR3 bases are TGTGCCAGCAGCGCCACCGGGTCTGGAAACACCATATATTTT.